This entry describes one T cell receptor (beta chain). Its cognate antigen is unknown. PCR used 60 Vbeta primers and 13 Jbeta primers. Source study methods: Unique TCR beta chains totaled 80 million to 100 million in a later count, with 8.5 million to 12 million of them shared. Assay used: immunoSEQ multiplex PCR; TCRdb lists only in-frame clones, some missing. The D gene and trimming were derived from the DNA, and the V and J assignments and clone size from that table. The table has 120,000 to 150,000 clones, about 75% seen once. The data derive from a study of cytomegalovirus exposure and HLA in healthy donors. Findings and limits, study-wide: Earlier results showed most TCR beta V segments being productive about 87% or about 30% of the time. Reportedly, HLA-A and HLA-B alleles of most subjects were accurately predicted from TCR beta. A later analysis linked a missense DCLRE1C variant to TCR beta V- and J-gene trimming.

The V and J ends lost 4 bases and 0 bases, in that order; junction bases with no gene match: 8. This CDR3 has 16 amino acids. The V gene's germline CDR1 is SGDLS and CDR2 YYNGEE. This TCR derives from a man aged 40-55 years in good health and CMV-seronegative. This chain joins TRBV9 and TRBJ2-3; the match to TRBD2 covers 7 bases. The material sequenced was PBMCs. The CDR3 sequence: CASSPRFSGSTDTQYF. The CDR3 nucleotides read TGTGCCAGCAGCCCCCGGTTTAGCGGGAGCACAGATACGCAGTATTTT. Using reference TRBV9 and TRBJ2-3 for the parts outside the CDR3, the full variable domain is DSGVTQTPKHLITATGQRVTLRCSPRSGDLSVYWYQQSLDQGLQFLIQYYNGEERAKGNILERFSAQQFPDLHSELNLSSLELGDSALYFCASSPRFSGSTDTQYFGPGTRLTVL.